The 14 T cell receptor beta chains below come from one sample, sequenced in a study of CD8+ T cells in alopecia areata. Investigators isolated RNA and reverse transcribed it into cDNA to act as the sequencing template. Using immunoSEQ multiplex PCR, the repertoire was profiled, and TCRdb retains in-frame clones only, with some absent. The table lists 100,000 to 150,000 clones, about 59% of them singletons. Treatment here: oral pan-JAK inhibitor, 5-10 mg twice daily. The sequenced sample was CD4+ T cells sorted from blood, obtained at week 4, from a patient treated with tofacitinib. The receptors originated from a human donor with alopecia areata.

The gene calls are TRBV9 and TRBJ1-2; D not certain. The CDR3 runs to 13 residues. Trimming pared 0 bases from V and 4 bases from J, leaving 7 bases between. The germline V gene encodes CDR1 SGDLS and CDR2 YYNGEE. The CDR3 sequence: CASSVGGVYGYTF. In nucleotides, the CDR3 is TGTGCCAGCAGCGTAGGCGGCGTCTATGGCTACACCTTC.

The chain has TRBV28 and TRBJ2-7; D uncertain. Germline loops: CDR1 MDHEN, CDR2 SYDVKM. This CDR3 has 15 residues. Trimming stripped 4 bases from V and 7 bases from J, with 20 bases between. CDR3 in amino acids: CASSSTAAYLREQYF. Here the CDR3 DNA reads TGTGCCAGCAGTTCGACGGCTGCCTACTTAAGGGAGCAGTACTTC.

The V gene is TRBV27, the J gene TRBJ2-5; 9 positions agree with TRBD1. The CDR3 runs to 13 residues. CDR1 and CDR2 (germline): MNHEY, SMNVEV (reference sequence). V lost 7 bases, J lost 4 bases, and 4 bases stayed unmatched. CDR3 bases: TGTGCCAGCACAAGACAGGGGGGAGAGACCCAGTACTTC. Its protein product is CASTRQGGETQYF.

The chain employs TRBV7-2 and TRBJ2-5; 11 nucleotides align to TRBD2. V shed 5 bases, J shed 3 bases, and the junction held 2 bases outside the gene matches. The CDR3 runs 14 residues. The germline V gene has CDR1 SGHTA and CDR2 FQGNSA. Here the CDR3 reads CASSGGLAEETQYF. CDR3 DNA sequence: TGTGCCAGCAGCGGGGGACTAGCGGAAGAGACCCAGTACTTC.

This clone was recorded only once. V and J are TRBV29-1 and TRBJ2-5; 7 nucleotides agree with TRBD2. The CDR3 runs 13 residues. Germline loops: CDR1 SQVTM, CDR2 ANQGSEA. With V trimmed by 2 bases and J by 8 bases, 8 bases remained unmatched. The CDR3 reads CSVELGGGKTQYF. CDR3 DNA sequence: TGCAGCGTTGAATTAGGCGGGGGAAAAACCCAGTACTTC.

CDR3: CAISTGTGTTIHTQYF. Here the CDR3 DNA reads TGTGCCATCAGCACCGGGACAGGGACCACCATACATACGCAGTATTTT. The chain joins TRBV10-3 to TRBJ2-3; 9 nucleotides align to TRBD1. Per germline, CDR1 ENHRY and CDR2 SYGVKD. The CDR3 length is 16 residues. The junction had 14 bases not matched to a gene; V was cut back by 6 bases and J by 7 bases.

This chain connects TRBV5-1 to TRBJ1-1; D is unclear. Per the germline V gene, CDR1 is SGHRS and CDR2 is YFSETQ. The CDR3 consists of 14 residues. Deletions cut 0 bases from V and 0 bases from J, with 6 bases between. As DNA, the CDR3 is TGCGCCAGCAGCTTGGGTTCTATGAACACTGAAGCTTTCTTT. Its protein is CASSLGSMNTEAFF.

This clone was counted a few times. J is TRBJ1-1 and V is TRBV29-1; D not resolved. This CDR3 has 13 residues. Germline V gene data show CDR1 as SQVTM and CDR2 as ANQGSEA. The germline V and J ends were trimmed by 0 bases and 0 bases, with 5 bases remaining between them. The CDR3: CSVEDYMNTEAFF. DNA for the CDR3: TGCAGCGTTGAAGACTACATGAACACTGAAGCTTTCTTT.

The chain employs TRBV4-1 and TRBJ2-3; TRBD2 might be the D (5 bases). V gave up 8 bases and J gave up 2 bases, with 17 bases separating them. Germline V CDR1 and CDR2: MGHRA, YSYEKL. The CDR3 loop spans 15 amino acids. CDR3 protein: CASARRADLTDTQYF. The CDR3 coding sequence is TGCGCCAGCGCAAGACGAGCGGATCTCACAGATACGCAGTATTTT.

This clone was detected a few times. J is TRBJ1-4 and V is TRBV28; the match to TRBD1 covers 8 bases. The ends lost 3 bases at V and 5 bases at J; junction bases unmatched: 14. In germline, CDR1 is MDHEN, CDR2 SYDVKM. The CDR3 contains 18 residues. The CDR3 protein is CASSLPTPQGASNEKLFF. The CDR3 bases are TGTGCCAGCAGTTTGCCTACGCCTCAGGGGGCTTCCAATGAAAAACTGTTTTTT.

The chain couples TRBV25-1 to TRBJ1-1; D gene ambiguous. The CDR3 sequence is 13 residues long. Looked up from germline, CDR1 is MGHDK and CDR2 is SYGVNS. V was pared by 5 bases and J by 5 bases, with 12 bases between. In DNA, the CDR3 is TGTGCCAGCAGTCAGGCTAAGTCGACTGAAGCTTTCTTT. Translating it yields CASSQAKSTEAFF.

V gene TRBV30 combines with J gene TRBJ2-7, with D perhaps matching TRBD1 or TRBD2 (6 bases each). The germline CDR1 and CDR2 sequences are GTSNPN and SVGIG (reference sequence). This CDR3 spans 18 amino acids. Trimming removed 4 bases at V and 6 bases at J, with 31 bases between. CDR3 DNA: TGTGCCTGGACATCAGACGCTTTCGGGGGCGTAGCTTGGGGCGAGCAGTACTTC. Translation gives CAWTSDAFGGVAWGEQYF.

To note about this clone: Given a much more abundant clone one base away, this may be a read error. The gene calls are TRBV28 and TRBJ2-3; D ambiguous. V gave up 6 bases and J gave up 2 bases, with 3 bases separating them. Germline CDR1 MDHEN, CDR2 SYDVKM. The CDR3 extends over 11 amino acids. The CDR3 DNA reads TGTGCCAGCAGGTACACAGATACGCAGTATTTT. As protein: CASRYTDTQYF.

The CDR3 sequence is CASSYSWDRQTYGYTF. The CDR3 coding sequence is TGTGCCAGCAGTTACTCCTGGGACAGACAGACCTATGGCTACACCTTC. The chain recombines TRBV6-6 with TRBJ1-2, with 7 bases aligning to TRBD1. This CDR3 spans 16 amino acids. Trimming at V came to 0 bases and at J to 4 bases, leaving 8 bases not matched to a gene. Looked up from germline, CDR1 is MNHNY and CDR2 is SVGAGI (reference sequence).